One and the same sample provided the 28 T cell receptor beta chains below, sequenced in a study of cytotoxic CD8 clonotypes in ibrutinib-treated CLL. Profiling relied on immunoSEQ multiplex PCR, and the TCRdb table lists in-frame clones only, not all of them. The data contain fewer than 100,000 clones, 70% to 80% of them singletons. The source was PBMCs, collected after 12 months of ibrutinib treatment. Every receptor here comes from a human donor with chronic lymphocytic leukemia.

This clone was found a few times. The gene calls are TRBV7-2 and TRBJ2-1, with D possibly called TRBD1 or TRBD2 (5 bases each). The germline CDR1 and CDR2 sequences are SGHTA and FQGNSA. The CDR3 spans 15 residues. V was cut by 1 base and J by 10 bases, with 17 bases left in between. The CDR3 loop is CASSLGGTSVWEQFF. Here the CDR3 DNA reads TGTGCCAGCAGCTTAGGAGGGACGAGCGTTTGGGAGCAGTTCTTC.

The V and J genes are TRBV11-3 and TRBJ2-1, with D possibly TRBD2 on 6 matching bases. Between the trimmed V and J ends, which lost 2 bases and 2 bases, there was a span of 10 bases. CDR1 and CDR2 from the germline V gene are SGHNT and YENEEA. The CDR3 totals 15 residues. The CDR3: CASSLRAGPYNEQFF. CDR3 in DNA: TGTGCCAGCAGCTTACGGGCGGGGCCCTACAATGAGCAGTTCTTC.

This chain links TRBV9 with TRBJ2-5; D is possibly TRBD1 (6 bases). CDR1 and CDR2 from the germline V gene are SGDLS and YYNGEE. The length of the CDR3 is 15 residues. The V and J ends lost 3 bases and 5 bases respectively, with 17 bases between them. The CDR3 DNA follows: TGTGCCAGCAGCGCACGACAGGCGATGTTGGAGACCCAGTACTTC. Amino acids: CASSARQAMLETQYF. The variable domain in full, with the rest retrieved from reference TRBV9 and TRBJ2-5, is DSGVTQTPKHLITATGQRVTLRCSPRSGDLSVYWYQQSLDQGLQFLIQYYNGEERAKGNILERFSAQQFPDLHSELNLSSLELGDSALYFCASSARQAMLETQYFGPGTRLLVL.

The genes are TRBV19 and TRBJ2-5; 10 bases match TRBD2. The CDR3 length is 18 residues. Germline CDR1 is LNHDA and CDR2 is SQIVND (reference sequence). The V and J ends lost 0 bases and 5 bases, in that order; junction bases with no gene match: 12. The CDR3 protein is CASSIDGPSGGARETQYF. Here the CDR3 DNA reads TGTGCCAGTAGTATAGATGGGCCCAGCGGGGGGGCCCGGGAGACCCAGTACTTC.

The chain has TRBV10-3 and TRBJ1-2; D remains ambiguous. V lost 6 bases and J 4 bases, leaving 6 bases between the germline ends. This CDR3 spans 11 amino acids. Germline V gene data show CDR1 as ENHRY and CDR2 as SYGVKD. Here the CDR3 DNA reads TGTGCCATCAGCGTGGGCTATGGCTACACCTTC. It encodes CAISVGYGYTF.

The table lists this clone with a count of one. V is TRBV10-3 and J is TRBJ1-1; weak D call: TRBD1 (6 bases). V lost 6 bases and J 3 bases, leaving 14 bases between the germline ends. Germline V gives CDR1 ENHRY, CDR2 SYGVKD. The CDR3 runs to 14 residues. The CDR3 region has the DNA TGTGCCATCAGGGGGACACTTAGGGACACTGAAGCTTTCTTT. This codes for CAIRGTLRDTEAFF.

A single count supports this clone. V and J are TRBV6-6 and TRBJ2-3; the D call may be TRBD1 or TRBD2 (5 bases each). In germline, CDR1 is MNHNY, CDR2 SVGAGI (reference sequence). CDR3 length equals 13 residues. V lost 7 bases to trimming and J lost 0 bases, with 8 bases between them. CDR3 nucleotide sequence: TGTGCCAGCACCCGGGACAGCACAGATACGCAGTATTTT. Its translation is CASTRDSTDTQYF.

The rearrangement uses TRBV6-5 and TRBJ2-7; D is ambiguous. The germline CDR1 and CDR2 sequences are MNHEY and SVGAGI. The CDR3 is 12 amino acids. Trimming pared 4 bases from V and 3 bases from J, leaving 7 bases between. For the CDR3, the DNA is TGTGCCAGCAGTTCCCCCTTCTACGAGCAGTACTTC. Its translation is CASSSPFYEQYF.

This chain uses TRBV5-1 with TRBJ2-5; no clear D gene. Trimming pared 4 bases from V and 0 bases from J, leaving 4 bases between. This CDR3 is built from 12 residues. Germline V gene lookup returns CDR1 SGHRS and CDR2 YFSETQ. Here the CDR3 DNA reads TGCGCCAGCAGCCGGGACCAAGAGACCCAGTACTTC. Translating it yields CASSRDQETQYF. Combining the CDR3 with reference TRBV5-1 and TRBJ2-5 gives the whole variable domain KAGVTQTPRYLIKTRGQQVTLSCSPISGHRSVSWYQQTPGQGLQFLFEYFSETQRNKGNFPGRFSGRQFSNSRSEMNVSTLELGDSALYLCASSRDQETQYFGPGTRLLVL.

The chain couples TRBV19 to TRBJ2-3, with D possibly being TRBD2 (6 bases). CDR1 and CDR2 from the germline V gene are LNHDA and SQIVND (reference sequence). The CDR3 consists of 14 residues. Trimming shortened V by 5 bases and J by 5 bases, and 14 bases separated the two germline ends. The CDR3 here is CASSDSGRGDTQYF. The CDR3, as DNA: TGTGCCAGTAGTGATAGTGGGCGGGGAGATACGCAGTATTTT. Filled out from reference TRBV19 and TRBJ2-3, the complete variable domain reads DGGITQSPKYLFRKEGQNVTLSCEQNLNHDAMYWYRQDPGQGLRLIYYSQIVNDFQKGDIAEGYSVSREKKESFPLTVTSAQKNPTAFYLCASSDSGRGDTQYFGPGTRLTVL.

V and J are TRBV2 and TRBJ2-7; 7 bases align to TRBD1. Germline lookup yields CDR1 SNHLY and CDR2 FYNNEI. The J segment lost 4 bases and the V segment lost 8 bases, leaving 2 bases of the junction unmatched. The CDR3 has 11 amino acids. This CDR3 is CASGQEYEQYF. For the CDR3, the DNA is TGTGCCAGCGGACAGGAATACGAGCAGTACTTC.

The V gene is TRBV9, the J gene TRBJ1-3; the D is unclear. Trimming cost V 4 bases and J 0 bases, with 17 bases left between them. Germline CDR1 and CDR2: SGDLS and YYNGEE. This CDR3 is 17 amino acids long. CDR3 amino acids: CASSSGPSRSSGNTIYF. CDR3 in DNA: TGTGCCAGCAGCTCGGGCCCCTCGAGGTCCTCTGGAAACACCATATATTTT.

CDR3 in DNA: TGTGCCAGCAGCTTAGGGTACAGGGGGGGCTGGGAGACCCAGTACTTC. It codes for CASSLGYRGGWETQYF. V gene TRBV7-8 combines with J gene TRBJ2-5, with TRBD1 as a possible D gene (8 bases). Germline V lookup: CDR1 SGHVS, CDR2 FQNEAQ. This CDR3 comprises 16 residues. The V end was cut by 1 base, the J end by 5 bases, with 17 bases between.

Only a few counts were recorded for this clone. V gene TRBV19 combines with J gene TRBJ2-7; no clear D gene. V dropped 3 bases and J dropped 7 bases, with 13 bases sitting between them. CDR1 is LNHDA, CDR2 SQIVND, per germline (reference sequence). The CDR3 contains 13 residues. The CDR3 bases are TGTGCCAGTAGTATTGGGCAGGACCTGGAGCAGTACTTC. Translated, it gives CASSIGQDLEQYF. The whole variable domain, remainder taken from reference TRBV19 and TRBJ2-7, is DGGITQSPKYLFRKEGQNVTLSCEQNLNHDAMYWYRQDPGQGLRLIYYSQIVNDFQKGDIAEGYSVSREKKESFPLTVTSAQKNPTAFYLCASSIGQDLEQYFGPGTRLTVT.

The chain is built from TRBV5-1 and TRBJ2-2; D perhaps matches TRBD1 (5 bases). Germline values: CDR1 SGHRS, CDR2 YFSETQ. V dropped 5 bases and J dropped 1 base, with 9 bases sitting between them. The CDR3 is made up of 14 amino acids. DNA for the CDR3: TGCGCCAGCAGGCCAGGACAGAACACCGGGGAGCTGTTTTTT. Encoded protein: CASRPGQNTGELFF. The variable domain in full, completed from reference TRBV5-1 and TRBJ2-2, reads KAGVTQTPRYLIKTRGQQVTLSCSPISGHRSVSWYQQTPGQGLQFLFEYFSETQRNKGNFPGRFSGRQFSNSRSEMNVSTLELGDSALYLCASRPGQNTGELFFGEGSRLTVL.

This clone came up a few times. The V gene is TRBV28, the J gene TRBJ1-2; TRBD1 matches at 9 bases. After removal of 1 base from V and 8 bases from J, the junction contained 8 bases not matched to a gene. CDR1 MDHEN and CDR2 SYDVKM come from the germline V gene. This CDR3 is built from 15 residues. This CDR3 reads CASSLYPQGARGYTF. CDR3 nucleotides: TGTGCCAGCAGTTTATACCCACAGGGGGCGAGGGGCTACACCTTC.

The rearrangement joins TRBV7-9 to TRBJ2-7, with D uncertain. In germline, CDR1 is SEHNR, CDR2 FQNEAQ (reference sequence). This CDR3 comprises 12 residues. V was pared by 3 bases and J by 4 bases, with 7 bases between. The CDR3 nucleotides are TGTGCCAGCAGCTTTTTGGCGTACGAGCAGTACTTC. It codes for CASSFLAYEQYF.

The chain employs TRBV7-2 and TRBJ2-2; unclear D gene. Germline CDR1 and CDR2: SGHTA and FQGNSA. This CDR3 is 14 amino acids long. The V end lost 2 bases, the J end lost 1 base, and 5 bases lay between the germline ends. DNA for the CDR3: TGTGCCAGCAGCTTATCAGGGAACACCGGGGAGCTGTTTTTT. Its translation is CASSLSGNTGELFF.

This chain joins TRBV19 and TRBJ2-3, with 7 positions matching TRBD1. The CDR3 loop spans 15 amino acids. The ends lost 4 bases at V and 0 bases at J; junction bases unmatched: 4. Germline CDR1 and CDR2: LNHDA and SQIVND (reference sequence). The CDR3 region is CASSKTGTSTDTQYF. The CDR3 region has the DNA TGTGCCAGTAGTAAGACAGGGACCAGCACAGATACGCAGTATTTT.

The rearrangement links TRBV18 to TRBJ1-1; D call uncertain. The ends were cut back, 3 bases at V and 1 base at J, with 12 bases in the middle. The CDR3 runs 15 residues. Germline assignment: CDR1 KGHSH and CDR2 LQKENI. CDR3 in amino acids: CASSPRMGENTEAFF. For the CDR3, the DNA is TGTGCCAGCTCACCTCGCATGGGAGAGAACACTGAAGCTTTCTTT.

The chain recombines TRBV5-1 with TRBJ2-2; 10 bases are a match to TRBD2. The CDR3 length is 16 residues. After removal of 4 bases from V and 6 bases from J, the junction contained 9 bases not matched to a gene. The germline V gene has CDR1 SGHRS and CDR2 YFSETQ. CDR3 sequence: CASSIAGGQAAGELFF. The CDR3 DNA sequence: TGCGCCAGCAGCATAGCGGGGGGCCAGGCGGCCGGGGAGCTGTTTTTT. Filled out from reference TRBV5-1 and TRBJ2-2, the complete variable domain reads KAGVTQTPRYLIKTRGQQVTLSCSPISGHRSVSWYQQTPGQGLQFLFEYFSETQRNKGNFPGRFSGRQFSNSRSEMNVSTLELGDSALYLCASSIAGGQAAGELFFGEGSRLTVL.

V usage is TRBV18 and J usage is TRBJ2-1; no definite D call. This CDR3 is 13 amino acids long. V lost 6 bases to trimming and J lost 12 bases, with 18 bases between them. In germline, CDR1 is KGHSH, CDR2 LQKENI. The CDR3 nucleotides are TGTGCCAGCTCCCCCGGATCAATGGACCGGCAGTTCTTC. Translated, it gives CASSPGSMDRQFF.

This chain joins TRBV30 and TRBJ1-6, with D possibly being TRBD1 (5 bases). This CDR3 has 16 amino acids. The germline V gene encodes CDR1 GTSNPN and CDR2 SVGIG (reference sequence). The ends were cut back, 8 bases at V and 3 bases at J, with 20 bases in the middle. The CDR3 DNA reads as TGTGCCGGGGGGGTAGGGGAAAGCGACTATAATTCACCCCTCCACTTT. This encodes CAGGVGESDYNSPLHF.

This sequence joins TRBV7-8 and TRBJ1-4; 7 nucleotides agree with TRBD1. CDR3 length equals 15 residues. The J segment lost 8 bases and the V segment lost 4 bases, leaving 10 bases of the junction unmatched. Germline CDR1 and CDR2: SGHVS and FQNEAQ. The CDR3 DNA is TGTGCCAGCAGCTCCCCGGGAGGGGGCAGGGAAAAACTGTTTTTT. This encodes CASSSPGGGREKLFF.

The gene calls are TRBV15 and TRBJ1-4; unclear D gene. The germline gives CDR1 LNHNV, CDR2 YYDKDF (reference sequence). This CDR3 is 15 amino acids long. The ends were cut back, 1 base at V and 3 bases at J, with 9 bases in the middle. Here the CDR3 reads CATSRGWGSNEKLFF. CDR3 nucleotides: TGTGCCACCAGCAGAGGGTGGGGATCTAATGAAAAACTGTTTTTT.

This rearrangement joins TRBV2 to TRBJ1-1; D gene uncertain. CDR1 is SNHLY, CDR2 FYNNEI, per germline. The length of the CDR3 is 14 residues. V was pared by 3 bases and J by 1 base, with 9 bases between. CDR3 DNA sequence: TGTGCCAGCAGTGAGGATCGGGAGAACACTGAAGCTTTCTTT. Encoded protein: CASSEDRENTEAFF.

The chain carries TRBV7-2 and TRBJ1-3, with 9 positions matching TRBD1. V dropped 5 bases and J dropped 0; count of bases not matched to a gene: 8. Germline CDR1 reads SGHTA; CDR2 reads FQGNSA. The CDR3 covers 17 residues. The CDR3: CASSRGQGPRSGNTIYF. The CDR3 DNA follows: TGTGCCAGCAGCCGCGGACAGGGGCCCCGCTCTGGAAACACCATATATTTT. Together with reference TRBV7-2 and TRBJ1-3, the CDR3 gives the full variable domain: GAGVSQSPSNKVTEKGKDVELRCDPISGHTALYWYRQSLGQGLEFLIYFQGNSAPDKSGLPSDRFSAERTGGSVSTLTIQRTQQEDSAVYLCASSRGQGPRSGNTIYFGEGSWLTVV.

The chain couples TRBV28 to TRBJ1-4; possibly TRBD1 for D (5 bases). The ends were cut back, 7 bases at V and 6 bases at J, with 15 bases in the middle. CDR3 length: 14 residues. CDR1 is MDHEN, CDR2 SYDVKM, per germline. This CDR3 is CASNIQAWDEKLFF. In DNA, the CDR3 is TGTGCCAGCAACATACAGGCCTGGGATGAAAAACTGTTTTTT.